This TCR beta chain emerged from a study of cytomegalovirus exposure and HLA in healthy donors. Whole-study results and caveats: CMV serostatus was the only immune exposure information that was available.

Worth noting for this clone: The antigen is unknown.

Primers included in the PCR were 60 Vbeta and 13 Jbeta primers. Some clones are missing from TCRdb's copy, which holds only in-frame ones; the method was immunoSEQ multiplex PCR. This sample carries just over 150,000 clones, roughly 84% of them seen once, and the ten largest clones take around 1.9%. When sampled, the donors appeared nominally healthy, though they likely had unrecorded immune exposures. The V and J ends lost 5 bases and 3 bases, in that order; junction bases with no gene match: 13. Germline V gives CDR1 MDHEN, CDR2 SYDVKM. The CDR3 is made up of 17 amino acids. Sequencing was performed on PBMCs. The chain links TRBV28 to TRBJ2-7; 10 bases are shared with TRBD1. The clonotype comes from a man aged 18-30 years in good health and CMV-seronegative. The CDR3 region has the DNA TGTGCCAGCAGTGCCATTGACAGGGGGCTGGTTTTCTACGAGCAGTACTTC. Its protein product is CASSAIDRGLVFYEQYF.